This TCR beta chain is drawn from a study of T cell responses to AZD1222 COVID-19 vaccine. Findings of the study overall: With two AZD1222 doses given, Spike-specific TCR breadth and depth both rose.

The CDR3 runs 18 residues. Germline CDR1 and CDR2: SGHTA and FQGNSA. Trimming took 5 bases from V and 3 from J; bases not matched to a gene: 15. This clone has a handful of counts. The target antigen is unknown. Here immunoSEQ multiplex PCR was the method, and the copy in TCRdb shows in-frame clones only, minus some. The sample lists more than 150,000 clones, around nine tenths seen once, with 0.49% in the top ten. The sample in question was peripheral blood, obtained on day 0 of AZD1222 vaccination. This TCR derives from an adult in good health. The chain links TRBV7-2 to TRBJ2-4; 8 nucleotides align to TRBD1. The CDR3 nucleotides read TGTGCCAGCAGCCGCAGAACTCAGGGGGCGCAGGGCAAAAACATTCAGTACTTC. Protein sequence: CASSRRTQGAQGKNIQYF.